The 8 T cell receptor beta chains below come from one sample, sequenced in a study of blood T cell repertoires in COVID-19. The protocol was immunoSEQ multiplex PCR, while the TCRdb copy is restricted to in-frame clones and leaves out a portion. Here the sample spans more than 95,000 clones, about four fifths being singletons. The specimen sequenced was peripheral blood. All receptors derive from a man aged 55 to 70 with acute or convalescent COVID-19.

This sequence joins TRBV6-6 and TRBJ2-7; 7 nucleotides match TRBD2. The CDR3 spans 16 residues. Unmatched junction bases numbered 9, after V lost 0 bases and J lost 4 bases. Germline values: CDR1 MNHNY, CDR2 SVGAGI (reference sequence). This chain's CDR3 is CASSYSLFAGDYEQYF. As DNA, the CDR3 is TGTGCCAGCAGTTACTCGCTTTTCGCGGGAGATTACGAGCAGTACTTC.

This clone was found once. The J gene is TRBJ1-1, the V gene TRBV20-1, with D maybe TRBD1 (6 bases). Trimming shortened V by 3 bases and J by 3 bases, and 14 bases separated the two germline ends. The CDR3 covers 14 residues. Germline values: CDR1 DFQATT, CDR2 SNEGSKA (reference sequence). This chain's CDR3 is CSASEGQLDTEAFF. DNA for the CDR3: TGCAGTGCTAGTGAAGGACAGTTGGACACTGAAGCTTTCTTT.

The CDR3 protein is CASSPAGGRAYGGNTIYF. The CDR3 nucleotides read TGCGCCAGCAGCCCGGCAGGGGGCAGGGCGTATGGTGGAAACACCATATATTTT. The V and J genes are TRBV5-1 and TRBJ1-3, with TRBD1 matching over 8 bases. The CDR3 contains 18 residues. Unmatched junction bases numbered 15, after V lost 4 bases and J lost 3 bases. CDR1 and CDR2 (germline): SGHRS, YFSETQ.

DNA of the CDR3: TGCGCCAGCAGCGTGGGCCCCGGGTCAGGAAACACCATATATTTT. It translates to CASSVGPGSGNTIYF. This chain connects TRBV5-1 to TRBJ1-3; D not certain. The V gene lost 4 bases and the J gene lost 4 bases, with 15 bases spanning the gap. This CDR3 is 15 amino acids long. Germline CDR1 is SGHRS and CDR2 is YFSETQ.

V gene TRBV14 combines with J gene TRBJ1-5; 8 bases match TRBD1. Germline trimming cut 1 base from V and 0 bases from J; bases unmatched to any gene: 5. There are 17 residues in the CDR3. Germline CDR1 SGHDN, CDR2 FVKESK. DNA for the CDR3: TGTGCCAGCAGCCAAGGGGGACAGGCCTATAGCAATCAGCCCCAGCATTTT. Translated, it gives CASSQGGQAYSNQPQHF.

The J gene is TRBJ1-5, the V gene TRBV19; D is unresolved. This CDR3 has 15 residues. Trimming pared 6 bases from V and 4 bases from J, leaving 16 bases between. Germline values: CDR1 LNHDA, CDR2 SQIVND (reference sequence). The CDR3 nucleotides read TGTGCCAGTAGGGGTGCGGGGATACGGAATCAGCCCCAGCATTTT. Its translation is CASRGAGIRNQPQHF.

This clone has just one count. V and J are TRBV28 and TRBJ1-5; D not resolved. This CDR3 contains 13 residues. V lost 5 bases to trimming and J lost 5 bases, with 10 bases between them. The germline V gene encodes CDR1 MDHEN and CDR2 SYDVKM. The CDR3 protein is CASSHGRDQPQHF. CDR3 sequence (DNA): TGTGCCAGCAGTCATGGTCGCGATCAGCCCCAGCATTTT.

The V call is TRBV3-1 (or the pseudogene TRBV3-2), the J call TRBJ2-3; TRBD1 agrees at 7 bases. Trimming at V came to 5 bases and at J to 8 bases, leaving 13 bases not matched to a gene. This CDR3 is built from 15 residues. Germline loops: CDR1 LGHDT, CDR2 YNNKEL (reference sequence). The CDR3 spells CASSISGTELSTQYF. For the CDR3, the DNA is TGTGCCAGCAGCATTTCCGGGACAGAGTTGTCTACGCAGTATTTT.